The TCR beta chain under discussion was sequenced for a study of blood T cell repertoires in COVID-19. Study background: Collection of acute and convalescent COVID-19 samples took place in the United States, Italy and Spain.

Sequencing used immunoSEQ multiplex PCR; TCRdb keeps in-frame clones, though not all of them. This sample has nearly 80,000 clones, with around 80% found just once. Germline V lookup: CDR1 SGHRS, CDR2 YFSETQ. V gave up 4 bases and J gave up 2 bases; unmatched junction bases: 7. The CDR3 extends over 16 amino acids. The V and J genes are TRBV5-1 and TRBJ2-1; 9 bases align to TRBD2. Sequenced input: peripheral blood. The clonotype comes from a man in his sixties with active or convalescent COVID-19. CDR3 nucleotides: TGCGCCAGCAGCACCCGCGGGGGGGCCCCCTACAATGAGCAGTTCTTC. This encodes CASSTRGGAPYNEQFF.